One TCR beta chain is described in this entry. This clone was observed many times. It has no known antigen specificity. Base qualities are not provided; no much larger clone lies one nucleotide away. The data are from a study of metastatic and nonmetastatic thyroid tumors (dated by TCRdb to about 2020). Background for the entire study: Repertoires from peripheral blood and from tumor or nodule tissue samples of malignant and benign thyroid patients were compared. Results the study describes overall, beyond this receptor: TCR beta diversity was reported as significantly higher in malignant tumors than in benign nodules, in both blood and tumor samples.

Before undergoing thyroid surgery, none of the patients had been given any kind of treatment. The study retrospectively analysed patient clinical samples collected from about 2012 to 2019 using T-cell receptor beta sequencing. The germline V gene (reference sequence) sets CDR1 to DFQATT and CDR2 to SNEGSKA. The CDR3 spans 14 residues, from the cysteine through the phenylalanine. Kept here is only the CDR3 DNA, which spans 42 bases and is read in frame from base 1. V loses 1 base, J loses 3 bases, and the germline ends lie 7 bases apart. The library came from PCR. The run used an Illumina HiSeq 4000. High-throughput sequencing was used to profile the CDR3 region of the TCR beta-chain in every patient. On the authors' methods: A classifier to discriminate distant-metastatic papillary thyroid cancer patients was built from CDR3 differences across clinicopathological groups. To measure repertoire diversity the researchers used the Shannon index, while the Morisita-Horn index served to gauge how similar the tumor and blood repertoires were. TCRdb itself trimmed the public reads at Q25 with fastp, ran MiXCR and retained productive beta chains. For this entry, the V and J calls and clone size follow TCRdb and not the study's own pipeline. The sample yields around 37,000 clones; more than 20% were counted once. More than 12% of the sample belongs to the ten largest clones.

Sequenced input: tumor tissue. This clonotype originated in a female donor with papillary thyroid cancer or a benign thyroid nodule (not recorded which). Some clones in this sample may be carry-over from other donors' samples. The chain links TRBV20-1 with TRBJ1-6, with the D gene too uncertain to name. CDR3 loop: CSARVRVYNSPLHF. The DNA reads as follows: TGCAGTGCTAGAGTCCGGGTCTATAATTCACCCCTCCACTTT.